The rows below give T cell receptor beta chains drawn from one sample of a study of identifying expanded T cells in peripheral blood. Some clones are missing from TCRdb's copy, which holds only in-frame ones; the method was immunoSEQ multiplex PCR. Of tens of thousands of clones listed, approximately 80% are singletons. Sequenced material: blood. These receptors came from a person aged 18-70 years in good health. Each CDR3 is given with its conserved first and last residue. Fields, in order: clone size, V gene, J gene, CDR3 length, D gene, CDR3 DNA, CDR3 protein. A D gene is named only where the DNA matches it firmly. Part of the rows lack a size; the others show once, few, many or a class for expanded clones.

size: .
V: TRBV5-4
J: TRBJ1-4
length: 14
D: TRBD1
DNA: TGTGCCAGCAGCTTAGACAGGGGGGAAGAAAAACTGTTTTTT
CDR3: CASSLDRGEEKLFF

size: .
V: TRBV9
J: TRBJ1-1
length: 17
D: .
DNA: TGTGCCAGCAGCGTTAACAGGGCCCGAGGGTTGAACACTGAAGCTTTCTTT
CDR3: CASSVNRARGLNTEAFF

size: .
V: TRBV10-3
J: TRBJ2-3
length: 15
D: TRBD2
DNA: TGTGCCATCAGTGGGACTAGCGGGGGAACAGATACGCAGTATTTT
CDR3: CAISGTSGGTDTQYF

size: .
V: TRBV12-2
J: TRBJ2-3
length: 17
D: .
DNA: TGTGCAAGTCGCTGGGACTCACTAGCTGGGGGACGAGATACGCAGTATTTT
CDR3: CASRWDSLAGGRDTQYF

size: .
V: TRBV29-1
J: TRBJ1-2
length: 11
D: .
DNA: TGCAGCGCGGGGGCTTTGAGTGGCTACACCTTC
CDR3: CSAGALSGYTF

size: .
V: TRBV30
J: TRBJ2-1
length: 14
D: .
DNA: TGTGCCTGGAGTTCCCCCGGGGTCGACAATGAGCAGTTCTTC
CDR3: CAWSSPGVDNEQFF

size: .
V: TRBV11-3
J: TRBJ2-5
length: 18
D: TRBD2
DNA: TGTGCCAGCAGCCCACCAAGGGGTAGCGGGAGCGTGAAAGAGACCCAGTACTTC
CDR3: CASSPPRGSGSVKETQYF

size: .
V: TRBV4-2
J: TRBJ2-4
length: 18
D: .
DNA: TGTGCCAGCAGCCAAGGAGCAGGGGACGTAATAGCCAAAAACATTCAGTACTTC
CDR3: CASSQGAGDVIAKNIQYF

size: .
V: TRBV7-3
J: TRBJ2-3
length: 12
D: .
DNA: TGTGCCAGCAGCTTAAGCACAGATACGCAGTATTTT
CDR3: CASSLSTDTQYF

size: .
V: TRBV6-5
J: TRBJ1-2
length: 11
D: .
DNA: TGTGCCAGCAGTTCCCCCTATGGCTACACCTTT
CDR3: CASSSPYGYTF

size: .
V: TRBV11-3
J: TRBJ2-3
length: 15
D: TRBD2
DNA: TGTGCCAGCAGCTTAAGGACTAGCGGGGCAGATACGCAGTATTTT
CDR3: CASSLRTSGADTQYF

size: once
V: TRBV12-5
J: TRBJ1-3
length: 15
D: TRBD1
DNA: TGTGCTAGTGGTCCGGGACAGAGCTCTGGAAACACCATATATTTT
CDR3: CASGPGQSSGNTIYF

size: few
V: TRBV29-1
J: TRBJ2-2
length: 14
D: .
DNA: TGCAGCGTTGCCCCCGTAGTTAACACCGGGGAGCTGTTTTTT
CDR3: CSVAPVVNTGELFF

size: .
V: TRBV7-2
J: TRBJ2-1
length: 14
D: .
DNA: TGTGCCAGCAGCTTGGTGATAGGGTACAATGAGCAGTTCTTC
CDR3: CASSLVIGYNEQFF

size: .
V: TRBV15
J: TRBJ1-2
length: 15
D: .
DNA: TGTGCCACCAGCTTCCTACAAAGGCTAGAGGTTGGCTACACCTTC
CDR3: CATSFLQRLEVGYTF

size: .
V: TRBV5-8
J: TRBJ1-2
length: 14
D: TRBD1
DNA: TGTGCCAGCAGCCCCGGACAGGTTAACTATGGCTACACCTTC
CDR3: CASSPGQVNYGYTF

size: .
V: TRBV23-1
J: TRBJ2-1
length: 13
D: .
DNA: TGCGCCAGCATACAGGGTTCCTACAATGAGCAGTTCTTC
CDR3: CASIQGSYNEQFF

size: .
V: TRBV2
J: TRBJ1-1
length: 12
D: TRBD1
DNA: TGTGCCAGCGGGACAGGGATCACTGAAGCTTTCTTT
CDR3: CASGTGITEAFF

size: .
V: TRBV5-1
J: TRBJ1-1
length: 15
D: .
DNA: TGCGCCAGCAGCGCTCTACAAGGAGGAGGGACTGAAGCTTTCTTT
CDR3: CASSALQGGGTEAFF

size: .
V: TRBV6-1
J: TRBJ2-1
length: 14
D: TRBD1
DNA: TGTGCCAGCGGCGGACAGGGACCCCCCAATGAGCAGTTCTTC
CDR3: CASGGQGPPNEQFF

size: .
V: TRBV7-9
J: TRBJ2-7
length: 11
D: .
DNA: TGTGCCAGCAGTCGAACCTACGAGCAGTACTTC
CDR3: CASSRTYEQYF

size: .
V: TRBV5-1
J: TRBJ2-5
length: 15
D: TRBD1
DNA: TGCGCCAGCAGCTTGTTAGACAGGGGGCAGGAGACCCAGTACTTC
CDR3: CASSLLDRGQETQYF

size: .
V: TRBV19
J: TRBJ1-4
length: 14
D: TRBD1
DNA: TGTGCCAGTAGTGGGGACAGGTCTAATGAAAAACTGTTTTTT
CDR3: CASSGDRSNEKLFF

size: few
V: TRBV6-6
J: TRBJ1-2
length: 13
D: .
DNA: TGTGCCAGCGGTCCCGTCTCTAACTATGGCTACACCTTC
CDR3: CASGPVSNYGYTF

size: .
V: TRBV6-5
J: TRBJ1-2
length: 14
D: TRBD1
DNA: TGTGCCAGCAGCCCCGGACAGGGTTACTATGGCTACACCTTC
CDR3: CASSPGQGYYGYTF

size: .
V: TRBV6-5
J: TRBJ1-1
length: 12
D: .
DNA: TGTGCCAGCAGTCGACAATTGGGGGAAGCTTTCTTT
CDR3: CASSRQLGEAFF

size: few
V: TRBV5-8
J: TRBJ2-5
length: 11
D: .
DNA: TGTGCCAGCAGCTCCCTCGAGACCCAGTACTTC
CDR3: CASSSLETQYF

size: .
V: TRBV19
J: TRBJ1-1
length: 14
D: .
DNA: TGTGCCAGTAGTCTGGCCAGGGAGGGGACTGAAGCTTTCTTT
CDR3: CASSLAREGTEAFF

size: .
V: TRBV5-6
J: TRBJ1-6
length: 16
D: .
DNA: TGTGCCAGCAGCCGCAGGGGTTCCACGATTAATTCACCCCTCCACTTT
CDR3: CASSRRGSTINSPLHF

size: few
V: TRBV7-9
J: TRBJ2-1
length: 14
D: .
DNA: TGTGCCAGCGGCCGGGACACGTCCTACAATGAGCAGTTCTTC
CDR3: CASGRDTSYNEQFF

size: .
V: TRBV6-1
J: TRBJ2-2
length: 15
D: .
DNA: TGTGCCAGCAGTGAAAGTCTAGCTGAAACCGGGGAGCTGTTTTTT
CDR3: CASSESLAETGELFF

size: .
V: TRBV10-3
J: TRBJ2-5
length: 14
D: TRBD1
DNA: TGTGCCATCAGAGAGGGACAGGGTCAAGAGACCCAGTACTTC
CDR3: CAIREGQGQETQYF

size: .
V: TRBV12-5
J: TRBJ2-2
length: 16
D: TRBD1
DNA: TGTGCTAGTGGTACGGACAGGGGTATCGGAACCGGGGAGCTGTTTTTT
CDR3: CASGTDRGIGTGELFF

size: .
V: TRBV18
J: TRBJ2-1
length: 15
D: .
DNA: TGTGCCAGCTCTCAGGACTCTCCGCGCCTCGATGAGCAGTTCTTC
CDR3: CASSQDSPRLDEQFF

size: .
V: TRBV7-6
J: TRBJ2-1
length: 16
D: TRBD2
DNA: TGTGCCAGCAGTTCCCCTAGCGGGTCATCCTACAATGAGCAGTTCTTC
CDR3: CASSSPSGSSYNEQFF

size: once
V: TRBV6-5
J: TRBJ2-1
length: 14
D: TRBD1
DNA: TGTGCCAGCAGTACCGGGACAGGGTTGAGTGAGCAGTTCTTC
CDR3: CASSTGTGLSEQFF

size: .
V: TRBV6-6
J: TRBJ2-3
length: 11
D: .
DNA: TGTGCCAGCAGACAGAAGAATGCGCAGTATTTT
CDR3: CASRQKNAQYF

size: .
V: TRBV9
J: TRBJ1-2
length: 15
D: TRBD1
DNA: TGTGCCAGCAGCGTAGGGACAGGGGGCATCTATGGCTACACCTTC
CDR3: CASSVGTGGIYGYTF

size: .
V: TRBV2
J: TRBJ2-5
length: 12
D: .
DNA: TGTGCCAGCATGGGCGGGATGGAGACCCAGTACTTC
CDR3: CASMGGMETQYF

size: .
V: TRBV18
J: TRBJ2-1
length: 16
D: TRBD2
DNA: TGTGCCAGCTCACCCGTCCCGATGAGCGGGGGTGTATTTCAGTTCTTC
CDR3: CASSPVPMSGGVFQFF

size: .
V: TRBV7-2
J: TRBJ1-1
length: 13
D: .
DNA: TGTGCCAGCAGCTCTAGGATGAACACTGAAGCTTTCTTT
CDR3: CASSSRMNTEAFF

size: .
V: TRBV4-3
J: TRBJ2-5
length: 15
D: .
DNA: TGCGCCAGCAGCCAAGGGGTGGACACCCAAGAGACCCAGTACTTC
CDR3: CASSQGVDTQETQYF

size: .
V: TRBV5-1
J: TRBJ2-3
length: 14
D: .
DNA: TGCGCCAGCAGCCCTACCCCTCCTACAGATACGCAGTATTTT
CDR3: CASSPTPPTDTQYF

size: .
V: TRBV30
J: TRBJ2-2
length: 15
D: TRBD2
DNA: TGTGCCTGGAGTTCAGCGGGGGATGCCACCGGGGAGCTGTTTTTT
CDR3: CAWSSAGDATGELFF

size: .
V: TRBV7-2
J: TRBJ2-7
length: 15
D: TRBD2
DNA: TGTGCCAGCAGCACAGGACTAGCGGGAGTTAACGAGCAGTACTTC
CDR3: CASSTGLAGVNEQYF

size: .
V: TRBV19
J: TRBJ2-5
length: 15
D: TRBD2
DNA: TGTGCCAGTAGGCGACTAGCGGGAGGGCCGGGGACCCAGTACTTC
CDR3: CASRRLAGGPGTQYF

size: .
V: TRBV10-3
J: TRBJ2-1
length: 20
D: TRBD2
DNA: TGTGCCATCAGAGATGGATCGGGAGGCTTCGGACTAGCGGGAAACAATGAGCAGTTCTTC
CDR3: CAIRDGSGGFGLAGNNEQFF

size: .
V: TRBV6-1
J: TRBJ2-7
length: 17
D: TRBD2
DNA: TGTGCCAGCAGTGAACTCCCCACGACTAGCGGGAGCTACGAGCAGTACTTC
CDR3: CASSELPTTSGSYEQYF